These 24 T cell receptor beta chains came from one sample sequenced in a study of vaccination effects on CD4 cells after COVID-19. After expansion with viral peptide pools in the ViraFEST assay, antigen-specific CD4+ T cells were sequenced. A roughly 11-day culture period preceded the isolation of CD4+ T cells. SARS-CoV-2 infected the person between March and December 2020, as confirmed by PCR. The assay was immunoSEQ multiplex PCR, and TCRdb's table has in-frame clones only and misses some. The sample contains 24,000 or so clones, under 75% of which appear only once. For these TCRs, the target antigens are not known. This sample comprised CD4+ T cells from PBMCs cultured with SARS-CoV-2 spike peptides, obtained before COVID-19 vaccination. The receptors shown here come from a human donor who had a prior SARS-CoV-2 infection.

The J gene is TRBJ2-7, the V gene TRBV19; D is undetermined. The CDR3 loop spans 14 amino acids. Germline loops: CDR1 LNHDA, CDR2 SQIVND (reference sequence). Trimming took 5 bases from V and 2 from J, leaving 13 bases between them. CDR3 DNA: TGTGCCAGTAGTCTCACCTTCGGACCCTACGAGCAGTACTTC. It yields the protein CASSLTFGPYEQYF.

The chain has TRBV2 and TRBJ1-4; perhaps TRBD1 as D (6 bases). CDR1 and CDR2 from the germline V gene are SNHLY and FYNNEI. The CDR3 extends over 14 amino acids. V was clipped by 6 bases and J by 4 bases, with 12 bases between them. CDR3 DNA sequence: TGTGCCAGCAGGGGAGACAGGTTTAATGAAAAACTGTTTTTT. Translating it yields CASRGDRFNEKLFF.

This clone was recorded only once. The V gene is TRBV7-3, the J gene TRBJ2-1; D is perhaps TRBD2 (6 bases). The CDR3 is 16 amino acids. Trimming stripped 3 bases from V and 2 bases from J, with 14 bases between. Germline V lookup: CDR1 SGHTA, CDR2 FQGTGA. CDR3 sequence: CASSFVGREAYNEQFF. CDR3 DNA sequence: TGTGCCAGCAGCTTTGTAGGGCGGGAAGCCTACAATGAGCAGTTCTTC.

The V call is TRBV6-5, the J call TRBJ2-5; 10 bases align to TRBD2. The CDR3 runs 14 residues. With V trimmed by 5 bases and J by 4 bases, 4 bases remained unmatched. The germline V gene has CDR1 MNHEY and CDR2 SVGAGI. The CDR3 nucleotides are TGTGCCAGCAGTCCGAGACTAGCGGGAGAGACCCAGTACTTC. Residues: CASSPRLAGETQYF.

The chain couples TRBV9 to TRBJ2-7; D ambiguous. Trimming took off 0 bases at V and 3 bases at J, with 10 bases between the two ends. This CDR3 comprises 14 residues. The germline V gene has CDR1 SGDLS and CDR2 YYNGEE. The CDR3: CASSVASLGYEQYF. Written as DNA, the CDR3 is TGTGCCAGCAGCGTAGCTTCCCTAGGCTACGAGCAGTACTTC.

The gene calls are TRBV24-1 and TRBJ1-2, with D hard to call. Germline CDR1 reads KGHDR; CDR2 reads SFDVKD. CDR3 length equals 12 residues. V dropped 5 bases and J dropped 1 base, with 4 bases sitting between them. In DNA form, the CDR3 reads TGTGCCACCAGTGTGAGTAACTATGGCTACACCTTC. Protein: CATSVSNYGYTF.

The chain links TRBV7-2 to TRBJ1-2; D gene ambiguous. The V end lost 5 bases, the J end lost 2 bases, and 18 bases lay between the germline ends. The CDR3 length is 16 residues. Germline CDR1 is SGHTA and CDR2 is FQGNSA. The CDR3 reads CASSLARAITNYGYTF. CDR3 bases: TGTGCCAGCAGCCTCGCCCGGGCCATAACAAACTATGGCTACACCTTC.

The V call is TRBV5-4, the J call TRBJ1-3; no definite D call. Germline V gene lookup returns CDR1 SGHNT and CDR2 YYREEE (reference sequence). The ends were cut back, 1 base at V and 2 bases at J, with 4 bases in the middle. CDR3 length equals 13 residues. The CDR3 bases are TGTGCCAGCAGCTTGATAACTGGAAACACCATATATTTT. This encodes CASSLITGNTIYF.

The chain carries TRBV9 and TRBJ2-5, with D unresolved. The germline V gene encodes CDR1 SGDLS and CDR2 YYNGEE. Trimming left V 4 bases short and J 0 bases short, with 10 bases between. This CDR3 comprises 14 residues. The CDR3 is CASSYASYQETQYF. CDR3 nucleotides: TGTGCCAGCAGCTACGCTTCGTACCAAGAGACCCAGTACTTC. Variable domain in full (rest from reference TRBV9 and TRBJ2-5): DSGVTQTPKHLITATGQRVTLRCSPRSGDLSVYWYQQSLDQGLQFLIQYYNGEERAKGNILERFSAQQFPDLHSELNLSSLELGDSALYFCASSYASYQETQYFGPGTRLLVL.

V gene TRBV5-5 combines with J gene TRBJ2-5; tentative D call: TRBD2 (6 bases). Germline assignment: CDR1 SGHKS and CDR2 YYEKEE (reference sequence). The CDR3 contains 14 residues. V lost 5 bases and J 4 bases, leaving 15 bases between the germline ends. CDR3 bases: TGTGCCAGCAGTCAGACTAGGCACCTAGAGACCCAGTACTTC. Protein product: CASSQTRHLETQYF.

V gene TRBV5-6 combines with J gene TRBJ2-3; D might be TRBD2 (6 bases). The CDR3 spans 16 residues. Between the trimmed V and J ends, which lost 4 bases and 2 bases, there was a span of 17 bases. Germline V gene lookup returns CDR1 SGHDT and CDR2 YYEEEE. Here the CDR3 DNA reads TGTGCCAGCAGCCCTCTGGGACTCGGGTACACAGATACGCAGTATTTT. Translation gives CASSPLGLGYTDTQYF.

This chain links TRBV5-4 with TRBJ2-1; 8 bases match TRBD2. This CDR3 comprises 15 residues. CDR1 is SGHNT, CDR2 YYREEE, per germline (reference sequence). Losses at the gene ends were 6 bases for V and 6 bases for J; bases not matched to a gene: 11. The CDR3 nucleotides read TGTGCCAGCACCATCGGGGGGGGCCTAACCAATGAGCAGTTCTTC. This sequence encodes CASTIGGGLTNEQFF.

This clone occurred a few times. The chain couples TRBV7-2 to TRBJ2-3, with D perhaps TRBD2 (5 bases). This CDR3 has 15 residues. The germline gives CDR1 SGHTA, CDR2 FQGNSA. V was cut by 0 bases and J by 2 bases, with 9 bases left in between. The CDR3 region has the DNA TGTGCCAGCAGCTTAGCTAGCGTGAACACAGATACGCAGTATTTT. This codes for CASSLASVNTDTQYF.

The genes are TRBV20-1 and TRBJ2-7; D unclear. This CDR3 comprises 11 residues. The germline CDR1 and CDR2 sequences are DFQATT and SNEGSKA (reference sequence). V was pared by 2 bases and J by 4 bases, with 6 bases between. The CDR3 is CSARLYYEQYF. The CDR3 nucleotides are TGCAGTGCTAGACTTTATTACGAGCAGTACTTC.

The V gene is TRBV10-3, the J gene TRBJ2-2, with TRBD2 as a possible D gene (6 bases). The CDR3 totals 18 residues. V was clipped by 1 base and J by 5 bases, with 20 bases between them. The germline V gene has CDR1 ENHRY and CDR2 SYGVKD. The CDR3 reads CAISEFRQYGSLTGELFF. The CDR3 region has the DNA TGTGCCATCAGTGAGTTTAGACAGTACGGGAGTTTAACCGGGGAGCTGTTTTTT.

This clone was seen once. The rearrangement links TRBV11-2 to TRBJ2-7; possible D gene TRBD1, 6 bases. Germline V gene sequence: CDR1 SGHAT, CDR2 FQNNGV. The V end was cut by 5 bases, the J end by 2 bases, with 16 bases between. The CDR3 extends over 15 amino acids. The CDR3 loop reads CASSLTGTTTYEQYF. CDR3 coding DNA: TGTGCCAGCAGCCTTACCGGGACAACCACCTACGAGCAGTACTTC.

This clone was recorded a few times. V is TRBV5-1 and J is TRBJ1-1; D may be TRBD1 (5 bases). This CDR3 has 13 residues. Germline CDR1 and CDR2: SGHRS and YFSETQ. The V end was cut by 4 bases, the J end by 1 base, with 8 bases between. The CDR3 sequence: CASSQGENTEAFF. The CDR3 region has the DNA TGCGCCAGCAGCCAGGGTGAGAACACTGAAGCTTTCTTT.

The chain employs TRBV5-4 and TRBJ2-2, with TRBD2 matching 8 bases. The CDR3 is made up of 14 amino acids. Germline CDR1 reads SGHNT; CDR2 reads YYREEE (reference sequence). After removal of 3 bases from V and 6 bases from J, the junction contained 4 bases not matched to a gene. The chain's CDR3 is CASSSGGAAGELFF. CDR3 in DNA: TGTGCCAGCAGCTCCGGGGGGGCTGCCGGGGAGCTGTTTTTT. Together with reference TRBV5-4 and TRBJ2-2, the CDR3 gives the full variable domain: ETGVTQSPTHLIKTRGQQVTLRCSSQSGHNTVSWYQQALGQGPQFIFQYYREEENGRGNFPPRFSGLQFPNYSSELNVNALELDDSALYLCASSSGGAAGELFFGEGSRLTVL.

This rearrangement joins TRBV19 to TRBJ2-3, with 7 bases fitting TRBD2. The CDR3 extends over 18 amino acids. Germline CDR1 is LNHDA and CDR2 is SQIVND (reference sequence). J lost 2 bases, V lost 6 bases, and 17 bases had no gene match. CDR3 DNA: TGTGCCAGTAGACCCCTCGGATTGGGGGGAGGGCCCACAGATACGCAGTATTTT. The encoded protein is CASRPLGLGGGPTDTQYF.

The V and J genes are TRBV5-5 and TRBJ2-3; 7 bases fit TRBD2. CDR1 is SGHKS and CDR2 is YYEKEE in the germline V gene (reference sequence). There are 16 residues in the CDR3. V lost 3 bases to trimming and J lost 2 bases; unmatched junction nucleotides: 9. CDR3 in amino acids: CASSSGSGLNTDTQYF. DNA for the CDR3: TGTGCCAGCAGCTCCGGGTCGGGACTAAACACAGATACGCAGTATTTT.

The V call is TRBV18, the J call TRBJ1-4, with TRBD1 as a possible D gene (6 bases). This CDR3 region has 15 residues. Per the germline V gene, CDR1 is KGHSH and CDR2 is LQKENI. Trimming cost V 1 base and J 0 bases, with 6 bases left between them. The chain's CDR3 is CASSPRTATNEKLFF. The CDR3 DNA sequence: TGTGCCAGCTCACCACGGACAGCAACTAATGAAAAACTGTTTTTT.

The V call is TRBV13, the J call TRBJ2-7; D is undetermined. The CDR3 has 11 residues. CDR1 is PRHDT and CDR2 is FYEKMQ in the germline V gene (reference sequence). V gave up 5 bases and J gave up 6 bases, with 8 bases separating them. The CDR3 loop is CASSLVSEQYF. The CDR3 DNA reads TGTGCCAGCAGCCTCGTCTCCGAGCAGTACTTC.

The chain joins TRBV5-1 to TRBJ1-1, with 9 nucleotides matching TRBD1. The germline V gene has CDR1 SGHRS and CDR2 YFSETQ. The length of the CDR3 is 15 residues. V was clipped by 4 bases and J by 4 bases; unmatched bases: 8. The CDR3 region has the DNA TGCGCCAGCAGCAGAGGGACAGGGCTCCCCACTGAAGCTTTCTTT. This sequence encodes CASSRGTGLPTEAFF.

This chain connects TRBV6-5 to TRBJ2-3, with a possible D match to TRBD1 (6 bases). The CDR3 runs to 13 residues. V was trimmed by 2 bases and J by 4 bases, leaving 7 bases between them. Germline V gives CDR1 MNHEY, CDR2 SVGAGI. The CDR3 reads CASSYHRADTQYF. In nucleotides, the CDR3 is TGTGCCAGCAGTTACCACAGGGCAGATACGCAGTATTTT.